Listed here are 23 T cell receptor beta chains from one sample, sequenced in a study of cytomegalovirus exposure and HLA in healthy donors. The PCR had 60 Vbeta and 13 Jbeta primers. Using immunoSEQ multiplex PCR, the repertoire was profiled, and TCRdb retains in-frame clones only, with some absent. The sample yields about 35,000 clones, of which the top ten take up around 3.6%. Specimen: PBMCs. These receptors were taken from a man in his forties or fifties in good health and CMV-seronegative.

The chain is built from TRBV28 and TRBJ2-5; D is perhaps TRBD1 (5 bases). With 3 bases removed from V and 5 bases from J, the gap between germline ends came to 10 bases. The CDR3 consists of 13 residues. Per the germline V gene, CDR1 is MDHEN and CDR2 is SYDVKM. The CDR3, as DNA: TGTGCCAGCAGTTTCAGGACAAGGGAGACCCAGTACTTC. This codes for CASSFRTRETQYF. Drawing the rest from reference TRBV28 and TRBJ2-5, the complete variable domain is DVKVTQSSRYLVKRTGEKVFLECVQDMDHENMFWYRQDPGLGLRLIYFSYDVKMKEKGDIPEGYSVSREKKERFSLILESASTNQTSMYLCASSFRTRETQYFGPGTRLLVL.

This rearrangement joins TRBV5-1 to TRBJ1-2; D is unresolved. Deletions cut 0 bases from V and 4 bases from J, with 7 bases between. The CDR3 is 13 amino acids. Germline values: CDR1 SGHRS, CDR2 YFSETQ. In DNA, the CDR3 is TGCGCCAGCAGCTTGGCGGGGAGCTATGGCTACACCTTC. Translated, it gives CASSLAGSYGYTF.

The chain combines TRBV2 with TRBJ2-7, with a possible D match to TRBD2 (5 bases). CDR1 and CDR2 from the germline V gene are SNHLY and FYNNEI. The CDR3 runs to 13 residues. Trimming took off 6 bases at V and 6 bases at J, with 15 bases between the two ends. CDR3 protein: CASREASRLEQYF. In DNA, the CDR3 is TGTGCCAGCAGGGAGGCTAGCCGCCTCGAGCAGTACTTC.

This chain joins TRBV7-9 and TRBJ2-7; weak D call: TRBD1 (6 bases). The germline V gene has CDR1 SEHNR and CDR2 FQNEAQ (reference sequence). V lost 5 bases to trimming and J lost 2 bases, with 16 bases between them. The CDR3 totals 15 residues. In nucleotides, the CDR3 is TGTGCCAGCAGCCATCACCGGGACATGACCTACGAGCAGTACTTC. Translating it yields CASSHHRDMTYEQYF.

The chain joins TRBV6-5 to TRBJ2-1; 9 bases match TRBD1. The junction had 6 bases not matched to a gene; V was cut back by 4 bases and J by 5 bases. This CDR3 is built from 15 residues. The germline CDR1 and CDR2 sequences are MNHEY and SVGAGI. DNA for the CDR3: TGTGCCAGCAGTTCACAGGGGGCGTCCGACAATGAGCAGTTCTTC. It translates to CASSSQGASDNEQFF.

Worth noting for this clone: Other DNA sequences in the same sample also yield this CDR3. V is TRBV5-1 and J is TRBJ2-1; 8 nucleotides agree with TRBD2. Germline V gene sequence: CDR1 SGHRS, CDR2 YFSETQ. V dropped 2 bases and J dropped 8; count of bases not matched to a gene: 9. The CDR3 totals 15 residues. The CDR3, as DNA: TGCGCCAGCAGCTTAGAACGGGAGGGCCTCGATGAGCAGTTCTTC. Translated, it gives CASSLEREGLDEQFF. The whole variable domain, remainder taken from reference TRBV5-1 and TRBJ2-1, is KAGVTQTPRYLIKTRGQQVTLSCSPISGHRSVSWYQQTPGQGLQFLFEYFSETQRNKGNFPGRFSGRQFSNSRSEMNVSTLELGDSALYLCASSLEREGLDEQFFGPGTRLTVL.

This chain joins TRBV7-9 and TRBJ2-1; the match to TRBD1 covers 9 bases. The CDR3 is made up of 14 amino acids. V dropped 5 bases and J dropped 6; count of bases not matched to a gene: 5. Germline-derived CDR1 and CDR2 are SEHNR and FQNEAQ (reference sequence). In DNA form, the CDR3 reads TGTGCCAGCAGCAGGGAGACAGGGGGCAATGAGCAGTTCTTC. Its protein product is CASSRETGGNEQFF.

This chain connects TRBV5-1 to TRBJ2-3, with unresolved D. CDR3 size: 13 residues. Germline lookup yields CDR1 SGHRS and CDR2 YFSETQ. Deletions cut 0 bases from V and 9 bases from J, with 11 bases between. The CDR3 protein is CASSLDLEHTQYF. Here the CDR3 DNA reads TGCGCCAGCAGCTTGGACCTAGAACACACGCAGTATTTT.

CDR3 amino acids: CASRGTGGEKLFF. The CDR3 nucleotides read TGTGCCAGCAGGGGGACAGGGGGCGAAAAACTGTTTTTT. This chain connects TRBV27 to TRBJ1-4, with 12 bases matching TRBD1. The CDR3 runs to 13 residues. The germline CDR1 and CDR2 sequences are MNHEY and SMNVEV (reference sequence). Trimming removed 6 bases from V and 8 bases from J; junction bases left unmatched: 1.

The chain links TRBV28 to TRBJ1-2; D is possibly TRBD1 (6 bases). Germline loops: CDR1 MDHEN, CDR2 SYDVKM. This CDR3 spans 15 amino acids. With 11 bases removed from V and 0 bases from J, the gap between germline ends came to 19 bases. CDR3 sequence reads: CAAHLTGTSNYGYTF. CDR3 nucleotide sequence: TGTGCCGCGCATTTAACCGGGACATCTAACTATGGCTACACCTTC.

This sequence joins TRBV29-1 and TRBJ2-3; 7 bases line up with TRBD1. Germline V gives CDR1 SQVTM, CDR2 ANQGSEA. The V gene end was trimmed by 6 bases and the J gene end by 6 bases; junction bases not matched to a gene: 3. The CDR3 totals 11 residues. CDR3 nucleotide sequence: TGCAGCGTCCGACAGGGCGATACGCAGTATTTT. Its protein is CSVRQGDTQYF.

V gene TRBV28 combines with J gene TRBJ1-1; D is undetermined. Germline values: CDR1 MDHEN, CDR2 SYDVKM. The germline V and J ends were trimmed by 3 bases and 3 bases, with 14 bases remaining between them. CDR3 size: 15 residues. Here the CDR3 DNA reads TGTGCCAGCAGTTTTTCAGGCCTGCGAGACACTGAAGCTTTCTTT. It translates to CASSFSGLRDTEAFF.

V is TRBV4-3 and J is TRBJ1-1; 8 positions agree with TRBD1. The V segment lost 0 bases and the J segment 3 bases; nucleotides outside the gene matches: 3. Germline V lookup: CDR1 LGHNA, CDR2 YSLEER. This CDR3 has 15 residues. The CDR3, as DNA: TGCGCCAGCAGCCAAGATAGGACAGGGTACACTGAAGCTTTCTTT. Its translation: CASSQDRTGYTEAFF.

The chain joins TRBV11-2 to TRBJ1-1; 10 bases line up with TRBD1. Germline-derived CDR1 and CDR2 are SGHAT and FQNNGV. V was clipped by 1 base and J by 6 bases; unmatched bases: 11. This CDR3 region has 17 residues. CDR3 residues: CASSLGGMGQGLAEAFF. CDR3 in DNA: TGTGCCAGCAGCTTAGGAGGGATGGGACAGGGGTTGGCTGAAGCTTTCTTT.

This sequence joins TRBV25-1 and TRBJ2-1, with D possibly matching TRBD1 (5 bases). Germline V gene sequence: CDR1 MGHDK, CDR2 SYGVNS. V lost 2 bases, J lost 7 bases, and 15 bases lay in between. CDR3 length: 15 residues. The CDR3 DNA follows: TGTGCCAGCAGTGAAGGGGCTAGTGAGTTGAATGAGCAGTTCTTC. Amino acid sequence: CASSEGASELNEQFF. Variable domain in full (rest from reference TRBV25-1 and TRBJ2-1): EADIYQTPRYLVIGTGKKITLECSQTMGHDKMYWYQQDPGMELHLIHYSYGVNSTEKGDLSSESTVSRIRTEHFPLTLESARPSHTSQYLCASSEGASELNEQFFGPGTRLTVL.

The chain has TRBV25-1 and TRBJ2-3; 9 bases are a match to TRBD2. Germline-derived CDR1 and CDR2 are MGHDK and SYGVNS. V gave up 9 bases and J gave up 6 bases; unmatched junction bases: 10. This CDR3 has 14 amino acids. The CDR3: CASSIAGAMDTQYF. The CDR3 DNA sequence: TGTGCCAGTTCTATAGCGGGAGCAATGGATACGCAGTATTTT.

The V gene is TRBV14, the J gene TRBJ1-5; 7 bases line up with TRBD1. The V gene end was trimmed by 2 bases and the J gene end by 3 bases; junction bases not matched to a gene: 13. Germline lookup yields CDR1 SGHDN and CDR2 FVKESK. CDR3 length: 18 residues. CDR3 loop: CASSQRDSQEWDNQPQHF. CDR3 sequence (DNA): TGTGCCAGCAGCCAAAGGGACAGCCAGGAATGGGACAATCAGCCCCAGCATTTT.

CDR3 protein: CASSLEGAHNEQFF. The CDR3 DNA sequence: TGCGCCAGCAGCTTGGAGGGAGCCCACAATGAGCAGTTCTTC. The rearrangement joins TRBV5-1 to TRBJ2-1, with D possibly TRBD2 on 5 matching bases. The ends were cut back, 0 bases at V and 5 bases at J, with 9 bases in the middle. The length of the CDR3 is 14 residues. The germline V gene encodes CDR1 SGHRS and CDR2 YFSETQ.

This chain links TRBV7-3 with TRBJ2-2; D may be TRBD1 (6 bases). With 5 bases removed from V and 2 bases from J, the gap between germline ends came to 15 bases. The germline V gene encodes CDR1 SGHTA and CDR2 FQGTGA. This CDR3 has 16 residues. CDR3 DNA: TGTGCCAGCAGCGCACAGGGCCGGGGCAACACCGGGGAGCTGTTTTTT. It is translated as CASSAQGRGNTGELFF.

V gene TRBV27 combines with J gene TRBJ2-7, with 8 bases lining up with TRBD1. Germline V gene data show CDR1 as MNHEY and CDR2 as SMNVEV (reference sequence). The CDR3 sequence is 14 residues long. The V and J ends lost 4 bases and 2 bases, in that order; junction bases with no gene match: 4. The CDR3 sequence is CASSSDRAAYEQYF. The CDR3 DNA sequence: TGTGCCAGCAGTTCGGACAGGGCGGCCTACGAGCAGTACTTC.

V and J are TRBV4-1 and TRBJ2-2; tentatively, D is TRBD2 (5 bases). The CDR3 is 17 amino acids. Germline CDR1 is MGHRA and CDR2 is YSYEKL. V was trimmed by 1 base and J by 7 bases, leaving 19 bases between them. CDR3 DNA: TGCGCCAGCAGCCAAGTAGACCTGGGGTTCGCGGGCGGGGAGCTGTTTTTT. Its translation is CASSQVDLGFAGGELFF.

The chain recombines TRBV7-3 with TRBJ2-5, with 10 bases aligning to TRBD1. Germline V gene data show CDR1 as SGHTA and CDR2 as FQGTGA. This CDR3 is built from 15 residues. Trimming at V came to 5 bases and at J to 4 bases, leaving 7 bases not matched to a gene. The CDR3 loop is CASSPRQGALETQYF. The CDR3 coding sequence is TGTGCCAGCAGCCCTCGACAGGGGGCTTTAGAGACCCAGTACTTC.

The chain has TRBV29-1 and TRBJ1-4, with a possible D match to TRBD1 (6 bases). This CDR3 has 14 residues. Deletions cut 7 bases from V and 6 bases from J, with 18 bases between. Per the germline V gene, CDR1 is SQVTM and CDR2 is ANQGSEA. CDR3 coding DNA: TGCAGCGCTAGATCAGGGGAATACGATGAAAAACTGTTTTTT. As protein: CSARSGEYDEKLFF.